This entry lists 8 T cell receptor beta chains sequenced from one sample in a study of shared clonotypes between healthy human individuals (dated by TCRdb to the early 2020s). The library was obtained by the immunoSEQ multiplex PCR assay. TCRdb's version of the immuneACCESS table is confined to in-frame rearrangements and falls short of the full clone set. An unresolved V gene accounts for under half of the shortfall where checked; the remainder is of unknown origin. Recorded for this sample are about 2.1 million clones; about 92% of them occurred a single time. About 1.8% of the sample lies in the top ten. CD8 naive samples consisted of CD45RO-negative cells that were positively selected for CCR7, yielding a CD45RA+CCR7+ population without TemRA cells. Sequences were obtained from naive CD8+ T cells from PBMCs. Interpreted using the paper, the cell subset or site label stands for: CD45RA+CCR7+. These receptors came from a man aged 18 to 30 in good health. Some clones in this sample may be carry-over from other donors' samples.

This clone was seen just once. The chain is built from TRBV11-2 and TRBJ2-7; 8 bases are a match to TRBD1. The CDR3 contains 13 residues. Germline values: CDR1 SGHAT, CDR2 FQNNGV. Trimming cost V 1 base and J 6 bases; bases outside gene matches: 2. The chain's CDR3 is CASSLGGQVEQYF. The DNA of the CDR3 is TGTGCCAGCAGCTTAGGGGGACAGGTCGAGCAGTACTTC.

For this clone: This same CDR3 is encoded by further DNA sequences in the sample. The chain combines TRBV27 with TRBJ2-1; D remains ambiguous. The CDR3 runs to 13 residues. Trimming cost V 3 bases and J 3 bases, with 6 bases left between them. Germline V CDR1 and CDR2: MNHEY, SMNVEV (reference sequence). The CDR3 bases are TGTGCCAGCAGTTTTGGCATCTACAATGAGCAGTTCTTC. Protein: CASSFGIYNEQFF.

This chain uses TRBV9 with TRBJ2-1; D is possibly TRBD1 (6 bases). V gave up 4 bases and J gave up 7 bases, with 21 bases separating them. This CDR3 spans 16 amino acids. Germline lookup yields CDR1 SGDLS and CDR2 YYNGEE. Written as DNA, the CDR3 is TGTGCCAGCAGCTCCTGGGTGACAGGACCTCTGAATGAGCAGTTCTTC. Translating gives CASSSWVTGPLNEQFF.

The chain is built from TRBV10-3 and TRBJ1-2, with D unresolved. The germline CDR1 and CDR2 sequences are ENHRY and SYGVKD. The germline V and J ends were trimmed by 5 bases and 1 base, with 17 bases remaining between them. The CDR3 has 16 amino acids. The CDR3 region is CAISQPGGDHNYGYTF. The CDR3 nucleotides are TGTGCCATCAGTCAGCCGGGCGGAGACCATAACTATGGCTACACCTTC.

This clone was recorded once. The V and J genes are TRBV11-1 and TRBJ1-2; 7 bases agree with TRBD1. V lost 5 bases and J lost 0; bases outside the gene matches: 12. Germline lookup yields CDR1 SGHAT and CDR2 FQDESV (reference sequence). The length of the CDR3 is 17 residues. As DNA, the CDR3 is TGTGCCAGCAGCCCCCGACAGGGATATGACTCTAACTATGGCTACACCTTC. It translates to CASSPRQGYDSNYGYTF.

The rearrangement links TRBV27 to TRBJ1-5, with 7 bases fitting TRBD1. Germline lookup yields CDR1 MNHEY and CDR2 SMNVEV (reference sequence). The V segment lost 4 bases and the J segment 1 base; nucleotides outside the gene matches: 10. The CDR3 spans 17 residues. Here the CDR3 reads CASSSHRGGSSNQPQHF. DNA of the CDR3: TGTGCCAGCAGTTCACACAGGGGAGGTTCGAGCAATCAGCCCCAGCATTTT.

This clone is a singleton in its sample. This chain joins TRBV6-6 and TRBJ2-7; 8 nucleotides agree with TRBD1. CDR1 is MNHNY, CDR2 SVGAGI, per germline (reference sequence). The CDR3 runs 15 residues. V trimming: 5 bases; J trimming: 1 base; junction bases outside the gene matches: 7. The CDR3 sequence is CASSRRQGRSYEQYF. The DNA for the CDR3 is TGTGCCAGCAGTCGCCGACAGGGGCGGTCCTACGAGCAGTACTTC.

The rearrangement uses TRBV4-3 and TRBJ2-7, with TRBD2 matching over 10 bases. Germline assignment: CDR1 LGHNA and CDR2 YSLEER. With 3 bases clipped from V and 5 bases from J, the junction kept 4 bases outside the gene matches. This CDR3 has 14 amino acids. This CDR3 reads CASSQASGSDEQYF. CDR3 DNA: TGCGCCAGCAGCCAGGCTAGCGGGAGTGACGAGCAGTACTTC.